Included here is one TCR beta chain sequence, with context. Its antigen remains unidentified. The data originate from a study of CD8+ T cells in alopecia areata. cDNA prepared by RNA extraction and subsequent reverse transcription served as the template for sequencing. Libraries were prepared by immunoSEQ multiplex PCR; TCRdb keeps only in-frame clonotypes and omits some of them. Here the sample spans roughly 23,000 clones, 52% being singletons. Study results and limitations: Scalp sample data also include resident alphabeta T cells from normal skin.

Germline CDR1 and CDR2: SGHAT and FQNNGV. The length of the CDR3 is 15 residues. Trimming took 3 bases from V and 6 from J, leaving 14 bases between them. The sequencing sample was made of NKG2D-high CD8+ T cells sorted from blood. V usage is TRBV11-2 and J usage is TRBJ2-2; D may match TRBD1 or TRBD2 (5 bases each). This TCR was recovered from a human donor with alopecia areata. CDR3 sequence (DNA): TGTGCCAGCAGCTTTGGCCGGGGCCCCTCCGGGGAGCTGTTTTTT. This gives the protein CASSFGRGPSGELFF.